Here is one T cell receptor beta chain with its context. What it binds is not known. This sample is drawn from a study of shared clonotypes between healthy human individuals. Findings and caveats of the study: Sampling used blood alone; tissue repertoires probably differ. Clonotype sharing across four donors was observed for 4.5% to 6.5% of naive CD4 clonotypes.

The study drew all its donors from Caucasian adults living in Nashville, Tennessee. J was trimmed by 3 bases and V by 1 base; bases with no gene match: 1. From germline, CDR1 is SGHNT and CDR2 YENEEA. CDR3 size: 15 residues. TCRdb's copy holds only in-frame clones and misses some; the assay was immunoSEQ multiplex PCR. The data show around 1,000,000 clones, approximately 80% seen once. The chain couples TRBV11-3 to TRBJ2-3, with 10 bases matching TRBD2. The sequence was obtained from a man aged 18 to 29 in good health. Some clones in this sample may be carry-over from other donors' samples. Sequences were obtained from memory CD4+ T cells from PBMCs. Regarding subset: CD45RA-negative fraction. In nucleotides, the CDR3 is TGTGCCAGCAGCTTAGCTAGCGGGAGTACAGATACGCAGTATTTT. It encodes CASSLASGSTDTQYF.